This TCR beta chain appears in the sequencing data of a study of blood T cells in healthy people across ages. Through a sample-barcoded 5' primer and a J-beta primer mix, a second PCR was run for about 6 to 11 cycles. TCRdb independently ran MiXCR on the 5' RACE reads; one entry per CDR3 protein. The sample yields about 1.7 million distinct CDR3 sequences, 28% seen once. Germline CDR1 LGHDT, CDR2 YNNKEL (reference sequence). This CDR3 spans 15 amino acids. With V trimmed by 6 bases and J by 6 bases, 10 bases remained unmatched. Sequenced sample: blood. This receptor was taken from a woman in her twenties or thirties in good health. The V and J genes are TRBV3-1 and TRBJ2-3, with 9 positions matching TRBD1. CDR3 region: CASSPPTGGYDTQYF. In DNA, the CDR3 is TGTGCCAGCAGTCCTCCGACAGGGGGTTACGATACGCAGTATTTT.